The 3 T cell receptor beta chains presented below share a single source sample, sequenced in a study of a mutant IDH1 vaccine in newly diagnosed glioma. The time point denotes: week 35, safety follow-up. Vaccine doses each comprised 300 ug of mutant IDH1 20-mer peptide, with topical imiquimod. No antigen has been assigned to these receptors. Sequencing used immunoSEQ multiplex PCR; TCRdb keeps in-frame clones, though not all of them. The table includes 45,000 to 60,000 clones, more than 75% detected once. Material: PBMCs, obtained from a glioma patient whose treatment included an IDH1 peptide vaccine. These receptors were taken from a woman in her forties with glioma.

V usage is TRBV2 and J usage is TRBJ2-7; tentatively, D is TRBD1 or TRBD2 (6 bases each). CDR1 is SNHLY, CDR2 FYNNEI, per germline. CDR3 length equals 12 residues. DNA of the CDR3: TGTGCACGGGGGACATTGGCCTACGAGCAGTACTTC. Translation: CARGTLAYEQYF.

The gene calls are TRBV11-2 and TRBJ2-1, with D possibly TRBD2 on 6 matching bases. Germline CDR1 is SGHAT and CDR2 is FQNNGV. The CDR3 consists of 15 residues. The V and J ends lost 0 bases and 7 bases respectively, with 13 bases between them. The CDR3 nucleotides read TGTGCCAGCAGCTTAGAAGGTCTCGGGAGAAATGAGCAGTTCTTC. It is translated as CASSLEGLGRNEQFF.

V is TRBV6-1 and J is TRBJ2-4; TRBD1 or TRBD2 may be the D gene (5 bases each). Looked up from germline, CDR1 is MNHNS and CDR2 is SASEGT. Trimming shortened V by 8 bases and J by 0 bases, and 14 bases separated the two germline ends. The CDR3 contains 15 residues. The CDR3 reads CASVGAATAKNIQYF. CDR3 nucleotide sequence: TGTGCCAGCGTCGGGGCCGCGACAGCCAAAAACATTCAGTACTTC.